This is a list of T cell receptor beta chains from one sample in a study of beta chain features in type 1 diabetes. Assay: immunoSEQ multiplex PCR; the TCRdb copy retains only in-frame clones and omits some. The table lists tens of thousands of clones, roughly two thirds of them singletons. The material sequenced was Tregs from blood. These receptors all come from a woman aged 40 to 50 in good health. CDR3s include the opening cysteine and the closing phenylalanine or tryptophan. A D gene is named only where the DNA matches it firmly. Not all rows give a size; the values are once, few, many and, for expanded clones, a class.

j_call: TRBJ1-2
v_call: TRBV11-2
clone_size: once
d_call: .
cdr3_aa: CASSRLDLNYGYTF
cdr3_nt: TGTGCCAGCAGCAGACTCGACCTTAACTATGGCTACACCTTC

j_call: TRBJ2-7
v_call: TRBV6-1
clone_size: .
d_call: TRBD1
cdr3_aa: CASSPRTGNDYEQYF
cdr3_nt: TGTGCCAGCAGCCCCCGGACAGGGAATGACTACGAGCAGTACTTC

j_call: TRBJ2-3
v_call: TRBV29-1
clone_size: .
d_call: .
cdr3_aa: CSVAAGPDTQYF
cdr3_nt: TGCAGCGTTGCGGCGGGGCCGGATACGCAGTATTTT

j_call: TRBJ1-6
v_call: TRBV19
clone_size: few
d_call: .
cdr3_aa: CASSRGGAPPLHF
cdr3_nt: TGTGCCAGTAGCCGGGGGGGGGCTCCACCCCTCCACTTT

j_call: TRBJ2-5
v_call: TRBV4-1
clone_size: few
d_call: TRBD2
cdr3_aa: CASSQGGGQETQYF
cdr3_nt: TGCGCCAGCAGCCAGGGGGGGGGTCAAGAGACCCAGTACTTC

j_call: TRBJ1-2
v_call: TRBV7-2
clone_size: .
d_call: TRBD1
cdr3_aa: CASSPGFLRKGTGTNYTF
cdr3_nt: TGTGCCAGCAGCCCGGGGTTCCTAAGAAAAGGGACAGGGACGAACTACACCTTC

j_call: TRBJ2-6
v_call: TRBV6-5
clone_size: few
d_call: .
cdr3_aa: CASSPRVGGANVLTF
cdr3_nt: TGTGCCAGCAGCCCCCGGGTCGGTGGGGCCAACGTCCTGACTTTC

j_call: TRBJ1-2
v_call: TRBV4-1
clone_size: .
d_call: TRBD1
cdr3_aa: CASSLAGTGTFSGGYTF
cdr3_nt: TGCGCCAGCAGCCTAGCGGGGACAGGGACCTTCTCGGGTGGCTACACCTTC

j_call: TRBJ2-6
v_call: TRBV18
clone_size: .
d_call: .
cdr3_aa: CASPDSVGANVLTF
cdr3_nt: TGTGCCAGCCCGGACAGTGTCGGAGCCAACGTCCTGACTTTC

j_call: TRBJ2-3
v_call: TRBV5-6
clone_size: .
d_call: TRBD2
cdr3_aa: CASSFRGGAIDTQYF
cdr3_nt: TGTGCCAGCAGCTTCCGCGGGGGGGCAATAGATACGCAGTATTTT

j_call: TRBJ1-4
v_call: TRBV7-2
clone_size: few
d_call: TRBD1
cdr3_aa: CASSLGGGQEGEKLFF
cdr3_nt: TGTGCCAGCAGCCTCGGTGGGGGACAGGAGGGTGAAAAACTGTTTTTT

j_call: TRBJ2-3
v_call: TRBV6-5
clone_size: .
d_call: TRBD1
cdr3_aa: CASRVPGQNTDTQYF
cdr3_nt: TGTGCCAGCAGGGTGCCGGGACAGAATACAGATACGCAGTATTTT

j_call: TRBJ2-7
v_call: TRBV6-5
clone_size: .
d_call: TRBD2
cdr3_aa: CASSSLAGEVEQYF
cdr3_nt: TGTGCCAGCAGCTCCCTAGCGGGGGAAGTCGAGCAGTACTTC

j_call: TRBJ1-4
v_call: TRBV29-1
clone_size: .
d_call: .
cdr3_aa: CSAAEDGEKLFF
cdr3_nt: TGCAGCGCCGCCGAGGATGGGGAAAAACTGTTTTTT

j_call: TRBJ2-5
v_call: TRBV5-4
clone_size: few
d_call: .
cdr3_aa: CASSQTGNQETQYF
cdr3_nt: TGTGCCAGCAGCCAGACAGGCAACCAAGAGACCCAGTACTTC

j_call: TRBJ2-1
v_call: TRBV5-4
clone_size: .
d_call: .
cdr3_aa: CASSLLGGGYNEQFF
cdr3_nt: TGTGCCAGCAGCTTGTTAGGGGGGGGGTACAATGAGCAGTTCTTC

j_call: TRBJ2-1
v_call: TRBV19
clone_size: .
d_call: .
cdr3_aa: CASRGRVSANEQFF
cdr3_nt: TGTGCCTCTCGTGGGCGAGTTTCGGCCAATGAGCAGTTCTTC

j_call: TRBJ2-7
v_call: TRBV6-5
clone_size: .
d_call: .
cdr3_aa: CASRILGTGLAEQYF
cdr3_nt: TGTGCCAGCAGGATACTCGGGACTGGCCTCGCCGAGCAGTACTTC

j_call: TRBJ1-1
v_call: TRBV5-1
clone_size: once
d_call: .
cdr3_aa: CASFGHPNTEAFF
cdr3_nt: TGCGCCAGCTTCGGACATCCGAACACTGAAGCTTTCTTT

j_call: TRBJ1-5
v_call: TRBV27
clone_size: .
d_call: TRBD1
cdr3_aa: CASRGGGNQPQHF
cdr3_nt: TGTGCCAGCAGAGGGGGCGGCAATCAGCCCCAGCATTTT

j_call: TRBJ1-5
v_call: TRBV28
clone_size: .
d_call: .
cdr3_aa: CASSLFGGNQPQHF
cdr3_nt: TGTGCCAGCAGTTTATTCGGGGGAAATCAGCCCCAGCATTTT

j_call: TRBJ2-3
v_call: TRBV7-2
clone_size: .
d_call: .
cdr3_aa: CASSSTGGSYTSDTQYF
cdr3_nt: TGTGCCAGCAGCTCGACAGGCGGATCCTACACCTCCGATACGCAGTATTTT